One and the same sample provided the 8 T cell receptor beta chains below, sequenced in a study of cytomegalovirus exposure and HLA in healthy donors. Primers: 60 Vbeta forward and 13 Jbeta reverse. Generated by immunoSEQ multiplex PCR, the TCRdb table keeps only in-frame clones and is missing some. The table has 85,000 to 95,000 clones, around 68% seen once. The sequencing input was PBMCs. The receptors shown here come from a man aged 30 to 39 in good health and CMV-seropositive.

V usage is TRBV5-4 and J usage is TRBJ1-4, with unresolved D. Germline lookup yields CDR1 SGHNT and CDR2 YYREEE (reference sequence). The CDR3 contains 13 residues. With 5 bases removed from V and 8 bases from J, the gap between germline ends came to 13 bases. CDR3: CASSFKRGEKLFF. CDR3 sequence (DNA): TGTGCCAGCAGTTTTAAACGTGGCGAAAAACTGTTTTTT.

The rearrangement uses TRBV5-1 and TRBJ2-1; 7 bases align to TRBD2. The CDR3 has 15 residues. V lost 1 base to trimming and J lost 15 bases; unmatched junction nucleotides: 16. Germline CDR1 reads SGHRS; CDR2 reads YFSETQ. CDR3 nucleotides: TGCGCCAGCAGCTTGATCCAACCTCGGGGCGGGGGACGGTTCTTC. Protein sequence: CASSLIQPRGGGRFF.

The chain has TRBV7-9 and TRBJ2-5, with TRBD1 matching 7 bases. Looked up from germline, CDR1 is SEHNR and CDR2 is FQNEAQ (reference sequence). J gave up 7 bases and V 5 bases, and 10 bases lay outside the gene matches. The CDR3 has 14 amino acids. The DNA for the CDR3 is TGTGCCAGCAGCCTTGGACAGGCTGAATGGACCCAGTACTTC. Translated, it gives CASSLGQAEWTQYF.

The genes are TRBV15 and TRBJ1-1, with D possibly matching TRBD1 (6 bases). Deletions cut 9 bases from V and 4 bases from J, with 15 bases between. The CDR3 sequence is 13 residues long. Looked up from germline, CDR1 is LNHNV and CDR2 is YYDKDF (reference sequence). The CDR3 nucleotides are TGTGCCACACTACGGGACACAGGCACTGAAGCTTTCTTT. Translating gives CATLRDTGTEAFF.

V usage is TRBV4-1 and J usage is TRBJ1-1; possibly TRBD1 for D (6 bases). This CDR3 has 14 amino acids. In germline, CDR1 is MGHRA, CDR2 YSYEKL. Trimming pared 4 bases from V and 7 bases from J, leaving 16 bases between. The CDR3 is CASSPDSYPGEAFF. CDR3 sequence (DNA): TGCGCCAGCAGCCCGGACAGCTACCCGGGTGAAGCTTTCTTT.

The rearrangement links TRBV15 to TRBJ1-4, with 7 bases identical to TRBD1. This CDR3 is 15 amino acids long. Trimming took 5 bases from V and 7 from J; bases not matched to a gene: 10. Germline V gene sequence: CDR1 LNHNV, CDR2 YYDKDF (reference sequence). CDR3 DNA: TGTGCCACCAGCCTCATCGGACAGGCGGGTGAAAAACTGTTTTTT. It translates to CATSLIGQAGEKLFF.

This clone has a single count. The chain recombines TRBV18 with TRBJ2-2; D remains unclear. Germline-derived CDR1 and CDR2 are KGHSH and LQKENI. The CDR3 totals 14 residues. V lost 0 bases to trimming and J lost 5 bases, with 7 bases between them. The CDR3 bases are TGTGCCAGCTCACCACCGAGAACTACCGGGGAGCTGTTTTTT. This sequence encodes CASSPPRTTGELFF.

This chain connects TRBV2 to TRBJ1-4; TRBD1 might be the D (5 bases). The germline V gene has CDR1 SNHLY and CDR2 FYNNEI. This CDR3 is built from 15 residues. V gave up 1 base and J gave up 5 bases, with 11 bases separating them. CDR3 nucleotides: TGTGCCAGCAGTGAAGTCGGCCAGGGAAATGAAAAACTGTTTTTT. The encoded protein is CASSEVGQGNEKLFF.